One T cell receptor beta chain is described in this entry. Its antigen remains unidentified. Researchers reported that TCR beta cDNA libraries carried unique molecular identifiers. From the PCR reads, TCRdb called clonotypes with MiXCR, one entry per CDR3 protein. This table holds about 160,000 distinct CDR3 sequences, about 37% found once. This entry comes from a study of post-analysis software for immune sequencing data. About the research overall: In terms of disease course, relapsing-remitting, secondary progressive and progressive-relapsing multiple sclerosis were included.

The study, taken as a whole, reports: Among multiple sclerosis patients, normalized Chao1 diversity was significantly below that of controls.

This material consisted of blood, taken after autologous hematopoietic stem cell transplantation. The TCR was taken from a girl aged 5-17 years with multiple sclerosis.

This CDR3 is CSVSSAQETQYF. CDR3 bases: TGCAGCGTCTCTTCAGCTCAAGAGACCCAGTACTTC. The V gene is TRBV29-1, the J gene TRBJ2-5, with no clear D. CDR3 length: 12 residues. CDR1 is SQVTM and CDR2 is ANQGSEA in the germline V gene. V gave up 6 bases and J gave up 2 bases, with 10 bases separating them. Drawing the rest from reference TRBV29-1 and TRBJ2-5, the complete variable domain is SAVISQKPSRDICQRGTSLTIQCQVDSQVTMMFWYRQQPGQSLTLIATANQGSEATYESGFVIDKFPISRPNLTFSTLTVSNMSPEDSSIYLCSVSSAQETQYFGPGTRLLVL.